The 2 T cell receptor beta chains given below trace back to one sample, sequenced in a study of identical twins (dated by TCRdb to the mid-2010s). The library was prepared using 5' RACE. Sequencer: Illumina HiSeq 2000. TCRdb reprocessed the public reads (quality trimming at Q25 with fastp, clone calling with MiXCR) and kept in-frame beta chains. Each CDR3 protein gets just one entry, which takes the most common genes and DNA from the rows behind it. Across this sample there are hundreds of thousands of distinct CDR3 sequences, with approximately 13% seen only once. The ten most abundant clones make up just over 7% of the sample. Separately, the same data were catalogued under a study of yellow fever vaccine responses in identical twins.

Sequencing was done on a sample of CD8+ T cells sorted from blood. These receptors originate from a woman aged 18-35 years in good health.

The rearrangement uses TRBV6-2 or TRBV6-3 and TRBJ2-1; 10 bases match TRBD1. The CDR3 contains 15 residues. V dropped 3 bases and J dropped 6; count of bases not matched to a gene: 5. The V gene's germline CDR1 is MNHEY and CDR2 SVGEGT. The DNA of the CDR3 is TGTGCCAGCAGTTATTCGGGACAGGGGCCCAATGAGCAGTTCTTC. Its protein is CASSYSGQGPNEQFF.

This clonotype was detected a few times. The chain is built from TRBV5-5 and TRBJ2-1; 8 bases fit TRBD2. The V gene end was trimmed by 2 bases and the J gene end by 8 bases; junction bases not matched to a gene: 12. This CDR3 contains 16 residues. Germline loops: CDR1 SGHKS, CDR2 YYEKEE (reference sequence). CDR3 protein: CASSFRPSGSTDEQFF. The CDR3 coding sequence is TGTGCCAGCAGCTTTAGGCCGAGCGGGAGTACGGATGAGCAGTTCTTC.